The T cell receptor beta chain described here comes from a study of shared clonotypes between healthy human individuals. The germline V and J ends were trimmed by 3 bases and 0 bases, with 4 bases remaining between them. The CDR3 sequence is 13 residues long. Germline CDR1 is SEHNR and CDR2 is FQNEAQ (reference sequence). A deep-level run was used for the assay. Roughly 200 ng DNA, about 28,000 T cell genomes, went into each sorted-subset replicate PCR. Generated by immunoSEQ multiplex PCR, the TCRdb table keeps only in-frame clones and is missing some. Altogether about 2 million clones are present, about 94% being singletons, with the ten largest covering under 1.5%. CD45RO-negative, CCR7-selected cells formed the naive CD8 fraction, which excluded terminally differentiated effector memory CD45RA+ cells.

Material: naive CD8+ T cells sorted from blood. The chain joins TRBV7-9 to TRBJ2-3; D not certain. This TCR came from a man aged 18 to 29 in good health. The CDR3 sequence: CASSFSSTDTQYF. CDR3 in DNA: TGTGCCAGCAGCTTTTCCAGCACAGATACGCAGTATTTT.